This T cell receptor (beta chain) was found in a study of cytomegalovirus exposure and HLA in healthy donors. Study conclusions and caveats: A missense variant in DCLRE1C was later tied to TCR beta V- and J-gene trimming. Upon later analysis, HLA-associated TCR beta chains proved more clonally expanded than other, equally common chains. It was only CMV serostatus that was available as immune exposure information.

As regards this clone: Its matching antigen is unknown.

Germline CDR1 and CDR2: WNHNN and SYGVQD (reference sequence). The ends were cut back, 8 bases at V and 4 bases at J, with 18 bases in the middle. The CDR3 runs to 14 residues. It was with 60 Vbeta and 13 Jbeta primers that the PCR ran. As processed by the authors: The authors later counted around 80 million unique TCR beta chains, 9.5 million to 13 million of them shared. Assay used: immunoSEQ multiplex PCR; TCRdb lists only in-frame clones, some missing. V and J calls and clone size follow that table, whereas D and trimming were derived from the DNA. The table lists around 95,000 clones, approximately 72% of them singletons, with around 10% in the top ten.

Sequences were obtained from PBMCs. The genes are TRBV10-1 and TRBJ2-7; maybe TRBD1 (5 bases). This TCR was sampled from a young man in good health and CMV-seropositive. Here the CDR3 reads CASDARDGAYEQYF. DNA for the CDR3: TGCGCCAGCGACGCCAGGGATGGTGCTTACGAGCAGTACTTC.